The 27 T cell receptor beta chains below come from one sample, sequenced in a study of blood T cell repertoires in COVID-19. The repertoire was sequenced with immunoSEQ multiplex PCR; TCRdb's copy has only in-frame clones and lacks some. Here the sample spans about 30,000 clones, about 86% being singletons. The sequencing sample was made of peripheral blood. The source of these receptors is a human donor in a cohort sampled during active COVID-19.

The gene calls are TRBV27 and TRBJ2-5, with a weak D call TRBD1 (6 bases). V was pared by 5 bases and J by 7 bases, with 17 bases between. The CDR3 extends over 14 amino acids. Germline V gene lookup returns CDR1 MNHEY and CDR2 SMNVEV (reference sequence). This CDR3 reads CASSVQGIVGTQYF. Here the CDR3 DNA reads TGTGCCAGCAGTGTGCAGGGGATAGTTGGGACCCAGTACTTC.

J is TRBJ1-3 and V is TRBV9; 7 positions match TRBD1. CDR3 length: 16 residues. The germline CDR1 and CDR2 sequences are SGDLS and YYNGEE. V shed 0 bases and J 0 bases; nucleotides not matched to a gene: 3. For the CDR3, the DNA is TGTGCCAGCAGCGTAGGGGACAGCACCTCTGGAAACACCATATATTTT. Encoded protein: CASSVGDSTSGNTIYF.

The V call is TRBV10-2, the J call TRBJ2-7; maybe TRBD2 (6 bases). Looked up from germline, CDR1 is WSHSY and CDR2 is SAAADI. There are 16 residues in the CDR3. V lost 3 bases, J lost 1 base, and 16 bases lay in between. CDR3 DNA sequence: TGCGCCAGCAGTGACCCTGGGGCGGGGCCGTCCTACGAGCAGTACTTC. It yields the protein CASSDPGAGPSYEQYF.

The chain combines TRBV24-1 with TRBJ2-1, with 7 positions matching TRBD2. The CDR3 is made up of 15 amino acids. The germline V gene has CDR1 KGHDR and CDR2 SFDVKD. V gave up 3 bases and J gave up 0 bases; unmatched junction bases: 1. This CDR3 reads CATSDGGGSYNEQFF. The CDR3 region has the DNA TGTGCCACCAGTGATGGCGGGGGCTCCTACAATGAGCAGTTCTTC.

This clone was detected a few times. The chain links TRBV3-1 (or the pseudogene TRBV3-2) to TRBJ1-6; 11 bases line up with TRBD1. Looked up from germline, CDR1 is LGHDT and CDR2 is YNNKEL (reference sequence). The trim removed 4 bases at V and 9 bases at J, leaving 8 bases unmatched. This CDR3 has 16 amino acids. In nucleotides, the CDR3 is TGTGCCAGCAGCCGCGGATCCGGGACAGGGGGTTCACCCCTCCACTTT. It is translated as CASSRGSGTGGSPLHF.

The chain links TRBV5-4 to TRBJ2-5; TRBD2 matches at 8 bases. CDR3 size: 17 residues. The germline V gene encodes CDR1 SGHNT and CDR2 YYREEE (reference sequence). Trimming at V came to 4 bases and at J to 2 bases, leaving 13 bases not matched to a gene. For the CDR3, the DNA is TGTGCCAGCAGCCGCCGAGTGGGCGGGGGGCCTCAAGAGACCCAGTACTTC. Amino acids: CASSRRVGGGPQETQYF.

The chain couples TRBV19 to TRBJ2-7; 10 positions match TRBD1. J gave up 1 base and V 6 bases, and 6 bases lay outside the gene matches. The CDR3 consists of 15 residues. CDR1 and CDR2 (germline): LNHDA, SQIVND (reference sequence). In DNA form, the CDR3 reads TGTGCCAGTAGGACCGGACAGGGGGGATCCTACGAGCAGTACTTC. Its protein product is CASRTGQGGSYEQYF.

The gene calls are TRBV3-1 (or the pseudogene TRBV3-2) and TRBJ2-7; 7 bases line up with TRBD2. This CDR3 contains 16 residues. CDR1 and CDR2 (germline): LGHDT, YNNKEL (reference sequence). Germline trimming cut 0 bases from V and 6 bases from J; bases unmatched to any gene: 11. The chain's CDR3 is CASSQDTRGLLAEQYF. CDR3 nucleotides: TGTGCCAGCAGCCAAGATACGAGGGGACTACTGGCCGAGCAGTACTTC.

The V call is TRBV19, the J call TRBJ2-2; the match to TRBD1 covers 8 bases. Per germline, CDR1 LNHDA and CDR2 SQIVND (reference sequence). This CDR3 comprises 16 residues. Trimming at V came to 4 bases and at J to 4 bases, leaving 8 bases not matched to a gene. CDR3 amino acids: CASSTARTGITGELFF. The CDR3 DNA follows: TGTGCCAGTAGTACCGCTCGGACAGGGATCACCGGGGAGCTGTTTTTT.

This chain links TRBV9 with TRBJ1-1; possible D gene TRBD1, 5 bases. The CDR3 length is 13 residues. CDR1 and CDR2 (germline): SGDLS, YYNGEE. Trimming took off 4 bases at V and 4 bases at J, with 11 bases between the two ends. CDR3 in DNA: TGTGCCAGCAGCTTGTCAGGGTTCACTGAAGCTTTCTTT. Protein: CASSLSGFTEAFF.

This chain links TRBV5-1 with TRBJ2-2, with D possibly being TRBD2 (7 bases). The CDR3 loop spans 17 amino acids. Trimming shortened V by 0 bases and J by 3 bases, and 15 bases separated the two germline ends. CDR1 is SGHRS and CDR2 is YFSETQ in the germline V gene. CDR3 in amino acids: CASSLGPGGAHTGELFF. CDR3 in DNA: TGCGCCAGCAGCTTGGGGCCTGGGGGGGCGCACACCGGGGAGCTGTTTTTT.

The genes are TRBV6-6 and TRBJ2-3; 8 bases are a match to TRBD2. This CDR3 has 16 amino acids. V was pared by 6 bases and J by 1 base, with 9 bases of the junction left unmatched. Germline V lookup: CDR1 MNHNY, CDR2 SVGAGI (reference sequence). CDR3 DNA sequence: TGTGCCAGCAGCGGGGGGGGGTTGCTGGGCACAGATACGCAGTATTTT. Translation gives CASSGGGLLGTDTQYF.

J is TRBJ2-5 and V is TRBV5-6; D gene uncertain. Per germline, CDR1 SGHDT and CDR2 YYEEEE. This CDR3 region has 14 residues. With 2 bases removed from V and 5 bases from J, the gap between germline ends came to 13 bases. The CDR3 bases are TGTGCCAGCAGCTTCATGGTGATCCAGGAGACCCAGTACTTC. Encoded protein: CASSFMVIQETQYF.

V is TRBV10-3 and J is TRBJ2-1, with TRBD1 as a possible D gene (6 bases). The CDR3 is 14 amino acids. From germline, CDR1 is ENHRY and CDR2 SYGVKD. Trimming cost V 7 bases and J 16 bases, with 26 bases left between them. CDR3 region: CAITPSWDNPERFF. The CDR3 region has the DNA TGTGCCATCACCCCGAGTTGGGACAATCCAGAACGATTCTTC.

This sequence joins TRBV3-1 (or the pseudogene TRBV3-2) and TRBJ2-5; 7 nucleotides agree with TRBD2. Germline-derived CDR1 and CDR2 are LGHDT and YNNKEL (reference sequence). The CDR3 covers 13 residues. J lost 14 bases, V lost 3 bases, and 12 bases had no gene match. The CDR3 region has the DNA TGTGCCAGCAGCCACGAAAGATCGGGGGGACGTTACTTC. It specifies CASSHERSGGRYF.

On this clone: An end of the junction does not agree with germline; a read error may underlie this. CDR3 loop: CASSLGTGLDEPYF. CDR3 in DNA: TGTGCCAGCAGCTTGGGGACAGGGTTGGATGAGCCGTACTTC. The chain is built from TRBV5-6 and TRBJ2-7; 8 bases are shared with TRBD1. CDR1 is SGHDT and CDR2 is YYEEEE in the germline V gene. CDR3 length equals 14 residues. Looking up the rest from reference TRBV5-6 and TRBJ2-7 gives the full variable domain: DAGVTQSPTHLIKTRGQQVTLRCSPKSGHDTVSWYQQALGQGPQFIFQYYEEEERQRGNFPDRFSGHQFPNYSSELNVNALLLGDSALYLCASSLGTGLDEPYFGPGTRLTVT.

This sequence joins TRBV27 and TRBJ2-7; D might be TRBD1 (6 bases). Germline assignment: CDR1 MNHEY and CDR2 SMNVEV (reference sequence). V shed 1 base and J shed 4 bases, with 8 bases lying between them. The length of the CDR3 is 13 residues. The CDR3, as DNA: TGTGCCAGCAGTTTATGGGGGCGGTACGAGCAGTACTTC. As protein: CASSLWGRYEQYF.

This clone appeared a single time. The chain uses TRBV19 and TRBJ1-1; D perhaps matches TRBD1 (6 bases). Trimming removed 4 bases at V and 9 bases at J, with 9 bases between. The CDR3 length is 11 residues. CDR1 LNHDA and CDR2 SQIVND come from the germline V gene (reference sequence). In DNA, the CDR3 is TGTGCCAGTAGTAGCGGGGGCCAAGCTTTCTTT. It translates to CASSSGGQAFF.

V is TRBV25-1 and J is TRBJ1-6; D is possibly TRBD1 (6 bases). V was shortened by 3 bases and J by 8 bases, with 11 bases between the two germline ends. CDR1 is MGHDK and CDR2 is SYGVNS in the germline V gene. This CDR3 has 14 amino acids. The DNA for the CDR3 is TGTGCCAGCAGTGAGCCGGGGGGCTATTCACCCCTCCACTTT. Its translation is CASSEPGGYSPLHF.

The rearrangement uses TRBV7-9 and TRBJ2-3, with no clear D. The ends were cut back, 3 bases at V and 4 bases at J, with 8 bases in the middle. This CDR3 spans 13 amino acids. Germline CDR1 SEHNR, CDR2 FQNEAQ (reference sequence). The CDR3 protein is CASSFSSADTQYF. The DNA of the CDR3 is TGTGCCAGCAGCTTTAGCTCCGCAGATACGCAGTATTTT.

The chain joins TRBV6-5 to TRBJ2-3; possible D gene TRBD1, 5 bases. CDR1 and CDR2 (germline): MNHEY, SVGAGI. Between the trimmed V and J ends, which lost 6 bases and 2 bases, there was a span of 12 bases. The CDR3 length is 14 residues. The CDR3 spells CASRRGSYTDTQYF. For the CDR3, the DNA is TGTGCCAGCAGAAGGGGCAGTTACACAGATACGCAGTATTTT.

The rearrangement uses TRBV7-3 and TRBJ2-3, with 10 bases aligning to TRBD2. Germline CDR1 SGHTA, CDR2 FQGTGA. J lost 2 bases, V lost 8 bases, and 7 bases had no gene match. The CDR3 loop spans 15 amino acids. The CDR3 reads CASARAGGATDTQYF. The CDR3, as DNA: TGTGCCAGCGCCCGAGCGGGGGGGGCCACAGATACGCAGTATTTT.

This chain links TRBV19 with TRBJ1-3; 12 nucleotides line up with TRBD1. The CDR3 consists of 17 residues. CDR1 is LNHDA and CDR2 is SQIVND in the germline V gene (reference sequence). With V trimmed by 9 bases and J by 0 bases, 9 bases remained unmatched. The CDR3 spells CASSGGTGGVSGNTIYF. The CDR3 DNA reads TGTGCCAGCTCCGGGGGGACAGGGGGCGTCTCTGGAAACACCATATATTTT.

V usage is TRBV4-1 and J usage is TRBJ2-3; the match to TRBD2 covers 9 bases. The CDR3 covers 17 residues. V trimming: 1 base; J trimming: 4 bases; junction bases outside the gene matches: 9. The germline V gene encodes CDR1 MGHRA and CDR2 YSYEKL. The CDR3 loop is CASSQARRGGSADTQYF. The CDR3 nucleotides read TGCGCCAGCAGCCAAGCCCGGCGGGGGGGCAGTGCAGATACGCAGTATTTT.

This clone came up a few times. The chain couples TRBV6-5 to TRBJ2-3; 8 bases agree with TRBD2. V lost 6 bases to trimming and J lost 1 base; unmatched junction nucleotides: 3. This CDR3 has 14 amino acids. Germline V gene lookup returns CDR1 MNHEY and CDR2 SVGAGI. The CDR3 DNA is TGTGCCAGCAGGCGAGCGGGGGGCACAGATACGCAGTATTTT. It codes for CASRRAGGTDTQYF.

This chain uses TRBV7-2 with TRBJ2-7; 13 bases map to TRBD2. The CDR3 sequence is 17 residues long. Germline lookup yields CDR1 SGHTA and CDR2 FQGNSA. The trim removed 5 bases at V and 2 bases at J, leaving 9 bases unmatched. This chain's CDR3 is CASSRRTSGGATYEQYF. CDR3 DNA sequence: TGTGCCAGCAGCCGCAGGACTAGCGGGGGAGCAACCTACGAGCAGTACTTC.

The V and J genes are TRBV4-1 and TRBJ2-5, with TRBD2 identical over 12 bases. Germline V gives CDR1 MGHRA, CDR2 YSYEKL. The CDR3 consists of 17 residues. V shed 1 base, J shed 5 bases, and the junction held 8 bases outside the gene matches. The CDR3 protein is CASSQGPLAGGRETQYF. The CDR3 DNA reads as TGCGCCAGCAGCCAAGGTCCCCTAGCGGGGGGGCGGGAGACCCAGTACTTC.